This paragraph reports one TCR beta chain. Its antigen has not been determined. Base qualities are not at hand, and no much larger clone is one base apart. This sample stems from a study of pediatric ulcerative colitis (dated by TCRdb to 2018 to 2020). Background for the entire study: Several ulcerative colitis patients had pancolitis and two had left-sided colitis, with histology consistent with ulcerative colitis in all. Nine or ten newly diagnosed, treatment-naive pediatric ulcerative colitis patients and a few non-IBD control children each provided paired blood and rectal samples. By Pediatric Ulcerative Colitis Activity Index, two patients had mild disease, several had moderate disease and three had acute severe colitis. The paper as a whole reports these results and caveats: Features of the rectal repertoire distinguished controls, mild-moderate colitis patients and acute severe colitis patients, and in acute severe colitis, rectal diversity was reduced because of clonal expansions. Because repertoires came from total lymphocyte DNA, patterns in rare subsets such as regulatory T cells may not be reflected. A couple of patients' blood samples yielded substantially fewer templates for technical reasons and were excluded from blood-rectal overlap analysis. A couple of rectal CDR3 clonotypes turned up in every ulcerative colitis patient but in none of the controls. The healthy control group was small, consisting of only four individuals. Compared with controls, ulcerative colitis patients showed significantly higher autologous blood-rectal clonal overlap, a finding that suggests increased T cell trafficking to inflamed tissue.

Through the immunoSEQ TRB Survey service, multiplex V and J primers were used to amplify rearranged CDR3 beta regions from genomic DNA. To keep sequencing depth the same across samples, survey-level depth of up to 500,000 reads per sample was applied. Libraries were purified, pooled and sequenced on Illumina technology. The published analysis was carried out like this. Productive clonality, sample overlap, pairwise scatters, CDR3 beta length, V/D/J gene usage and productiveness were all assessed with the immunoSEQ online tools. Calculated diversity was defined as the number of unique rearrangements divided by total templates, multiplied by 100, and Shannon and Simpson indices were computed as well. Principal component analysis used the R prcomp function and ggbiplot package on Z-score normalized data. Morisita's index was used to quantify the clonal overlap between blood and rectum within each subject. TCRdb limited this immuneACCESS table to in-frame rearrangements with V and J called. A share of clones is missing; checked studies link under half to unresolved V genes, and the rest is unexplained. The V and J calls and clone size come from that table; D and trimming were worked out from the DNA. Across this sample there are fewer than 40,000 clones, with almost 85% seen only once. The ten largest clones represent approximately 4.5% of the sample.

Ulcerative colitis patients had received no immunosuppressive medication before the diagnostic colonoscopy. Blood was sampled at the time of the colonoscopy. The Wizard kit (Promega) was used to extract genomic DNA from blood and intestinal samples. After removal of 6 bases from V and 5 bases from J, the junction retains 9 bases not matched to a gene. CDR1 SEHNR and CDR2 FQNEAQ are derived from the germline V gene (reference sequence). From the cysteine through the phenylalanine, the CDR3 covers 15 amino acids. CDR3 DNA only is kept here, 45 bases in frame from base 1. The specimen sequenced was blood. The rearrangement combines TRBV7-9 with TRBJ2-5, with 10 bases matching TRBD1. The source of this sequence is a boy between 5 and 17 years old with severe ulcerative colitis. The sequenced DNA is TGTGCCAGCAGGGCCGGGACAGGGGCGGGGGAGACCCAGTACTTC. Its protein is CASRAGTGAGETQYF.